The 3 T cell receptor beta chains listed next were all sequenced from one sample in a study of identical twins. TCRdb called the 5' RACE reads again in MiXCR, with one record for every CDR3 protein. In the table there are 350,000 to 600,000 distinct CDR3 sequences, 12% to 15% of which are singletons. This sample was shared with a second study, whose subject was yellow fever vaccine responses in identical twins.

The sequenced sample was CD4+ T cells sorted from blood. The origin of the receptors is a woman under 30 in good health.

The V and J genes are TRBV29-1 and TRBJ2-7; 8 bases are a match to TRBD1. CDR3 size: 14 residues. Germline V CDR1 and CDR2: SQVTM, ANQGSEA. The V gene end was trimmed by 6 bases and the J gene end by 4 bases; junction bases not matched to a gene: 11. The CDR3 nucleotides are TGCAGCGTCATTGACAGGGGTCGGTCGTACGAGCAGTACTTC. Amino acids: CSVIDRGRSYEQYF.

The rearrangement uses TRBV10-3 and TRBJ2-3, with D maybe TRBD2 (5 bases). Trimming stripped 5 bases from V and 6 bases from J, with 12 bases between. The CDR3 extends over 13 amino acids. Germline CDR1 ENHRY, CDR2 SYGVKD. The CDR3 DNA is TGTGCCATCAGTCGGCGGGCCGATGATACGCAGTATTTT. Protein sequence: CAISRRADDTQYF.

This clonotype turned up a few times. The chain employs TRBV20-1 and TRBJ2-7; maybe TRBD1 (6 bases). Looked up from germline, CDR1 is DFQATT and CDR2 is SNEGSKA (reference sequence). V was pared by 4 bases and J by 2 bases, with 15 bases between. CDR3 length equals 14 residues. CDR3 residues: CSAKLGRGTYEQYF. The CDR3 DNA reads as TGCAGTGCTAAATTGGGCAGGGGTACCTACGAGCAGTACTTC.